The 21 T cell receptor beta chains below all came from one sample that was sequenced in a study of technical replicates of blood from several donors. Assay: immunoSEQ multiplex PCR; the TCRdb copy retains only in-frame clones and omits some. The data show about 80,000 clones, around 94% seen once. Material: T cells isolated from PBMCs. The source is a human donor in good health.

This clone was found once. J is TRBJ2-7 and V is TRBV29-1, with D possibly matching TRBD2 (6 bases). The germline V gene encodes CDR1 SQVTM and CDR2 ANQGSEA. V was pared by 4 bases and J by 3 bases, with 16 bases between. The CDR3 loop spans 14 amino acids. CDR3 sequence: CSVVNSGSYYEQYF. CDR3 nucleotides: TGCAGCGTTGTTAACTCCGGGAGCTACTACGAGCAGTACTTC.

This clone is a singleton in its sample. The chain employs TRBV2 and TRBJ2-7; the match to TRBD1 covers 8 bases. Germline V gene sequence: CDR1 SNHLY, CDR2 FYNNEI. This CDR3 is built from 17 residues. Trimming removed 5 bases from V and 0 bases from J; junction bases left unmatched: 12. CDR3 in amino acids: CASSSGTGGKVSYEQYF. CDR3 nucleotides: TGTGCCAGCAGTTCCGGGACAGGAGGCAAAGTCTCCTACGAGCAGTACTTC.

The chain employs TRBV30 and TRBJ1-2; D remains unclear. Germline loops: CDR1 GTSNPN, CDR2 SVGIG (reference sequence). This CDR3 comprises 14 residues. V was cut by 1 base and J by 3 bases, with 12 bases left in between. The CDR3 reads CAWSGPSLYYGYTF. The CDR3 DNA is TGTGCCTGGAGTGGGCCGTCCCTTTACTATGGCTACACCTTC.

This chain joins TRBV4-2 and TRBJ2-7; 11 nucleotides match TRBD2. V was pared by 4 bases and J by 2 bases, with 7 bases of the junction left unmatched. Germline V gene sequence: CDR1 LGHNA, CDR2 YNFKEQ. The CDR3 consists of 16 residues. CDR3 region: CASSLVLAGVTYEQYF. CDR3 DNA sequence: TGTGCCAGCAGCCTCGTACTAGCGGGAGTAACCTACGAGCAGTACTTC.

J is TRBJ2-1 and V is TRBV9; possible D gene TRBD2, 5 bases. The germline gives CDR1 SGDLS, CDR2 YYNGEE. The CDR3 is 13 residues long. Trimming cost V 4 bases and J 7 bases, with 12 bases left between them. CDR3 sequence (DNA): TGTGCCAGCAGCCGGAGGCCGAAAAATGAGCAGTTCTTC. Translation gives CASSRRPKNEQFF.

DNA of the CDR3: TGTGCTAGTGGTTTGGTACGAGGGGGCGTCAATCAGCCCCAGCATTTT. Translation gives CASGLVRGGVNQPQHF. The chain links TRBV12-5 to TRBJ1-5, with 7 bases fitting TRBD1. The CDR3 is made up of 16 amino acids. The germline gives CDR1 LGHNT, CDR2 FRNRAP. Trimming at V came to 0 bases and at J to 3 bases, leaving 5 bases not matched to a gene. Supplemented by reference TRBV12-5 and TRBJ1-5, the full variable domain reads DARVTQTPRHKVTEMGQEVTMRCQPILGHNTVFWYRQTMMQGLELLAYFRNRAPLDDSGMPKDRFSAEMPDATLATLKIQPSEPRDSAVYFCASGLVRGGVNQPQHFGDGTRLSIL.

The rearrangement links TRBV4-1 to TRBJ2-3; weak D call: TRBD2 (5 bases). There are 15 residues in the CDR3. The V end lost 1 base, the J end lost 7 bases, and 15 bases lay between the germline ends. Per the germline V gene, CDR1 is MGHRA and CDR2 is YSYEKL. The CDR3 loop is CASSQGIAPDHTQYF. The CDR3 DNA reads TGCGCCAGCAGCCAAGGGATAGCGCCAGACCATACGCAGTATTTT.

This clone was seen a single time. The chain couples TRBV7-9 to TRBJ2-7, with D perhaps matching TRBD2 (6 bases). Germline V gene sequence: CDR1 SEHNR, CDR2 FQNEAQ (reference sequence). This CDR3 spans 13 amino acids. V was cut by 2 bases and J by 3 bases, with 8 bases left in between. The CDR3 sequence: CASSLRGLYEQYF. As DNA, the CDR3 is TGTGCCAGCAGCTTACGGGGACTCTACGAGCAGTACTTC. Full variable domain (missing parts from reference TRBV7-9 and TRBJ2-7): DTGVSQNPRHKITKRGQNVTFRCDPISEHNRLYWYRQTLGQGPEFLTYFQNEAQLEKSRLLSDRFSAERPKGSFSTLEIQRTEQGDSAMYLCASSLRGLYEQYFGPGTRLTVT.

The chain uses TRBV6-1 and TRBJ1-5; no clear D. The CDR3 sequence is 12 residues long. Per germline, CDR1 MNHNS and CDR2 SASEGT. Trimming took 8 bases from V and 0 from J, leaving 5 bases between them. The CDR3 reads CASSGSNQPQHF. CDR3 bases: TGTGCCAGCTCAGGTAGCAATCAGCCCCAGCATTTT.

The chain employs TRBV10-3 and TRBJ2-1, with D tentatively TRBD2 (5 bases). The CDR3 loop spans 14 amino acids. Trimming left V 7 bases short and J 2 bases short, with 12 bases between. Germline values: CDR1 ENHRY, CDR2 SYGVKD. The DNA of the CDR3 is TGTGCCATCAAAGAGACGGGGACCTACAATGAGCAGTTCTTC. It yields the protein CAIKETGTYNEQFF.

The chain couples TRBV6-5 to TRBJ1-1; D not resolved. Looked up from germline, CDR1 is MNHEY and CDR2 is SVGAGI. This CDR3 has 13 amino acids. The V gene lost 0 bases and the J gene lost 3 bases, with 5 bases spanning the gap. The CDR3 nucleotides read TGTGCCAGCAGTTACTCGAGGGACACTGAAGCTTTCTTT. It translates to CASSYSRDTEAFF.

This chain uses TRBV6-6 with TRBJ1-1; 10 bases map to TRBD1. Germline lookup yields CDR1 MNHNY and CDR2 SVGAGI (reference sequence). The junction had 6 bases not matched to a gene; V was cut back by 6 bases and J by 5 bases. This CDR3 has 14 residues. CDR3 sequence: CASRLDRGRTEAFF. The CDR3 DNA reads TGTGCCAGCAGGCTTGACAGGGGGCGGACTGAAGCTTTCTTT.

The CDR3 region has the DNA TGTGCCACCAGCAGAGACACCGGGACAGGGACATGGGCTTTCTTT. Residues: CATSRDTGTGTWAFF. The chain employs TRBV15 and TRBJ1-1; 9 positions match TRBD1. The CDR3 contains 15 residues. Trimming took 0 bases from V and 11 from J; bases not matched to a gene: 10. CDR1 and CDR2 from the germline V gene are LNHNV and YYDKDF (reference sequence).

The chain recombines TRBV11-2 with TRBJ1-2; D is uncertain. Germline CDR1 reads SGHAT; CDR2 reads FQNNGV. Trimming took off 5 bases at V and 3 bases at J, with 7 bases between the two ends. The CDR3 covers 12 residues. The CDR3 region is CASSLRDYGYTF. The CDR3 region has the DNA TGTGCCAGCAGCCTCCGAGACTATGGCTACACCTTC. The full variable domain, in which reference TRBV11-2 and TRBJ1-2 provide the parts outside the CDR3, is EAGVAQSPRYKIIEKRQSVAFWCNPISGHATLYWYQQILGQGPKLLIQFQNNGVVDDSQLPKDRFSAERLKGVDSTLKIQPAKLEDSAVYLCASSLRDYGYTFGSGTRLTVV.

This rearrangement joins TRBV2 to TRBJ1-5, with TRBD1 matching 7 bases. The V and J ends lost 5 bases and 4 bases, in that order; junction bases with no gene match: 8. The CDR3 contains 15 residues. CDR1 SNHLY and CDR2 FYNNEI come from the germline V gene. The CDR3 here is CASSPDRASNQPQHF. CDR3 sequence (DNA): TGTGCCAGCAGTCCAGACAGGGCATCAAATCAGCCCCAGCATTTT. The full variable domain, in which reference TRBV2 and TRBJ1-5 provide the parts outside the CDR3, is EPEVTQTPSHQVTQMGQEVILRCVPISNHLYFYWYRQILGQKVEFLVSFYNNEISEKSEIFDDQFSVERPDGSNFTLKIRSTKLEDSAMYFCASSPDRASNQPQHFGDGTRLSIL.

V and J are TRBV9 and TRBJ2-3, with 7 nucleotides matching TRBD1. CDR3 size: 15 residues. The trim removed 0 bases at V and 1 base at J, leaving 2 bases unmatched. Germline CDR1 and CDR2: SGDLS and YYNGEE. CDR3 sequence (DNA): TGTGCCAGCAGCGTAGAGGGACAGCGCACAGATACGCAGTATTTT. This translates into CASSVEGQRTDTQYF.

This clone was seen once. J is TRBJ1-2 and V is TRBV13, with D hard to call. This CDR3 is built from 15 residues. Germline-derived CDR1 and CDR2 are PRHDT and FYEKMQ (reference sequence). Trimming stripped 4 bases from V and 4 bases from J, with 16 bases between. The CDR3 DNA reads as TGTGCCAGCAGCTCCATGGGAGAGCCCTTCTATGGCTACACCTTC. Protein sequence: CASSSMGEPFYGYTF.

The chain joins TRBV5-5 to TRBJ2-1; D perhaps matches TRBD2 (5 bases). CDR1 SGHKS and CDR2 YYEKEE come from the germline V gene (reference sequence). Trimming stripped 3 bases from V and 0 bases from J, with 13 bases between. The CDR3 is 16 residues long. The CDR3 nucleotides read TGTGCCAGCAGCTCCTCCGGGGTTCTCTCCTACAATGAGCAGTTCTTC. This codes for CASSSSGVLSYNEQFF.

The chain employs TRBV9 and TRBJ1-5, with D possibly matching TRBD1 (6 bases). Germline values: CDR1 SGDLS, CDR2 YYNGEE. Trimming took off 5 bases at V and 4 bases at J, with 13 bases between the two ends. The CDR3 runs to 14 residues. CDR3 sequence: CASSTTGLNQPQHF. The CDR3 nucleotides read TGTGCCAGCAGTACGACAGGCCTTAATCAGCCCCAGCATTTT.

The CDR3 sequence: CASSYGSGSFYEQYF. The CDR3 DNA is TGTGCCAGCAGTTACGGTTCAGGATCATTCTACGAGCAGTACTTC. This chain links TRBV6-5 with TRBJ2-7; D is ambiguous. CDR3 length equals 15 residues. The ends were cut back, 2 bases at V and 3 bases at J, with 14 bases in the middle. Looked up from germline, CDR1 is MNHEY and CDR2 is SVGAGI.

The chain links TRBV5-6 to TRBJ2-7; 10 nucleotides line up with TRBD1. The V and J ends lost 4 bases and 6 bases, in that order; junction bases with no gene match: 1. CDR1 is SGHDT, CDR2 YYEEEE, per germline. This CDR3 is 12 amino acids long. CDR3 coding DNA: TGTGCCAGCAGCAGGACAGGGGGCGAGCAGTACTTC. It is translated as CASSRTGGEQYF.